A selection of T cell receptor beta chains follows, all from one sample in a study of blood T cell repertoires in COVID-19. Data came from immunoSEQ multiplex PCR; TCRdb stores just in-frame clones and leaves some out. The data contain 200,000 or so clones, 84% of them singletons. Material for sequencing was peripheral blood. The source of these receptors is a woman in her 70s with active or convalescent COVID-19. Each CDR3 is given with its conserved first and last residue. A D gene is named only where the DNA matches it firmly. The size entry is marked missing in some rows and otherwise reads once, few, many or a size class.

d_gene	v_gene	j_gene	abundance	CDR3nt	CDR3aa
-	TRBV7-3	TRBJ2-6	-	TGTGCCAGCAGCCCCACTGACTCTGGGGCCAACGTCCTGACTTTC	CASSPTDSGANVLTF
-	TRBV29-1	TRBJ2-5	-	TGCAGCGTTGTTGTTAACGGGAGAAGTGATGAGACCCAGTACTTC	CSVVVNGRSDETQYF
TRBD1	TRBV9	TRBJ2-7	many	TGTGCCAGCAGCGCCCGGGACAGAGTCTACGAGCAGTACTTC	CASSARDRVYEQYF
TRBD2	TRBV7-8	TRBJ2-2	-	TGTGCCAGCAGCCTAGTAGCGGGGGGGAACACCGGGGAGCTGTTTTTT	CASSLVAGGNTGELFF
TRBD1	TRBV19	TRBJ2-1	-	TGTGCCAGTGGACAGGGTCTCAATGAGCAGTTCTTC	CASGQGLNEQFF
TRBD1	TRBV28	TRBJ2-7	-	TGTGCCAGCAGCCGGGACAGGGACGAGCAGTACTTC	CASSRDRDEQYF
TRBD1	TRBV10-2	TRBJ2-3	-	TGCGCCAGTCGGACAGGGGGCTCCTTGGCAGATACGCAGTATTTT	CASRTGGSLADTQYF
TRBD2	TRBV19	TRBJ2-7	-	TGTGCCAGTAGTCCCCCCCGGGGGAGGGCCTACGAGCAGTACTTC	CASSPPRGRAYEQYF
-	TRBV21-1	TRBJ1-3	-	TGTGCCAGCAGCGACAGGGGGCCCGGAAACACCATATATTTT	CASSDRGPGNTIYF
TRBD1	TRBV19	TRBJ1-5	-	TGTGCCAGTAGTATGGACAGGCCGCAACAGCCCCAGCATTTT	CASSMDRPQQPQHF
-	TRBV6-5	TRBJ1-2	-	TGTGCCAGCAGTTTAACAGGGAACTATGGCTACACCTTC	CASSLTGNYGYTF
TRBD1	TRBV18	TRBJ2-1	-	TGTGCCAGCTCACCTCCGACAGGGCTCTCCTACAATGAGCAGTTCTTC	CASSPPTGLSYNEQFF
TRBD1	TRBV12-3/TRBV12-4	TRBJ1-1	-	TGTGCCAGCAGGCAGGGGGCCCTTGAAGCTTTCTTT	CASRQGALEAFF
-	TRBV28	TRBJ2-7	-	TGTGCCAGCAGTTTAGGTAACAGCTACGAGCAGTACTTC	CASSLGNSYEQYF
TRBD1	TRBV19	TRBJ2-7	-	TGTGCCAGTAGTCCCCGGGACAGACCCTACGAGCAGTACTTC	CASSPRDRPYEQYF
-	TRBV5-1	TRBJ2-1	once	TGCGCCAGCAGCTTGCCAGGCTCCTACAATGAGCAGTTCTTC	CASSLPGSYNEQFF
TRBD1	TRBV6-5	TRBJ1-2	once	TGTGCCAGCAGTAGACAGGGGGCGGATGGCTACACCTTC	CASSRQGADGYTF
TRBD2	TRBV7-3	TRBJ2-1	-	TGTGCCAGCAGCTTAAGACTAGCGCCCCCCGGTCGGGAGCAGTTCTTC	CASSLRLAPPGREQFF
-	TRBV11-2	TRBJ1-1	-	TGTGCCAGCAGCCCGACAACGAACACTGAAGCTTTCTTT	CASSPTTNTEAFF
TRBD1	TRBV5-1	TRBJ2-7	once	TGCGCCAGCAGCAAGGACAGGGGCCCCTACGAGCAGTACTTC	CASSKDRGPYEQYF